A single sample gave rise to the 17 T cell receptor beta chains below, sequenced in a study of T-cell reconstitution after alpha-beta-depleted transplantation in children. Unique molecular identifiers were incorporated during preparation of the TCRbeta library. Via MiXCR, TCRdb re-called the PCR reads, giving one row per CDR3 protein. The sample yields around 500,000 distinct CDR3 sequences, approximately 22% seen once. This specimen was PBMCs, mostly from graft donor cells, taken 360 days after TCRalphabeta/CD19-depleted stem cell transplant. All receptors derive from a boy in the first two years of life who had a stem cell transplant for acute myeloid leukemia, so the T cells may come from the graft donor.

This clonotype was recorded many times. The gene calls are TRBV12-3 or TRBV12-4 and TRBJ1-2; D perhaps matches TRBD1 (5 bases). Deletions cut 0 bases from V and 3 bases from J, with 8 bases between. The CDR3 runs 14 residues. The CDR3 DNA reads TGTGCCAGCAGTTTAGCGGGAGGGGACTATGGCTACACCTTC. Translating gives CASSLAGGDYGYTF.

This clonotype was seen repeatedly, ten times or more. V usage is TRBV20-1 and J usage is TRBJ2-5; 8 bases fit TRBD2. This CDR3 has 15 residues. The ends lost 4 bases at V and 5 bases at J; junction bases unmatched: 12. CDR1 is DFQATT, CDR2 SNEGSKA, per germline (reference sequence). This chain's CDR3 is CSATRSLAGRETQYF. The DNA of the CDR3 is TGCAGTGCTACTCGCTCATTAGCGGGGCGGGAGACCCAGTACTTC.

J is TRBJ2-1 and V is TRBV20-1, with D perhaps TRBD1 or TRBD2 (5 bases each). CDR3 size: 16 residues. Trimming left V 3 bases short and J 7 bases short, with 22 bases between. Germline-derived CDR1 and CDR2 are DFQATT and SNEGSKA (reference sequence). The CDR3 sequence is CSASETGTSYSNEQFF. CDR3 DNA sequence: TGCAGTGCTAGCGAAACCGGGACCTCCTACTCTAATGAGCAGTTCTTC.

There are many counts of this clonotype. The V and J genes are TRBV6-5 and TRBJ1-2; 9 positions agree with TRBD1. The CDR3 covers 15 residues. The V gene's germline CDR1 is MNHEY and CDR2 SVGAGI. V shed 0 bases and J 2 bases; nucleotides not matched to a gene: 1. In DNA form, the CDR3 reads TGTGCCAGCAGTTACTCGGGGACAGGGAACTATGGCTACACCTTC. It specifies CASSYSGTGNYGYTF.

This clonotype showed up just a few times. This chain joins TRBV5-1 and TRBJ2-3, with D unclear. Germline loops: CDR1 SGHRS, CDR2 YFSETQ. This CDR3 is 15 amino acids long. V lost 1 base to trimming and J lost 1 base, with 10 bases between them. The CDR3 loop reads CASSLFRVGTDTQYF. The DNA of the CDR3 is TGCGCCAGCAGCTTGTTTCGAGTCGGCACAGATACGCAGTATTTT.

This clonotype was detected only a few times. This chain's CDR3 is CASSLVGGGVGEQYF. The CDR3 DNA follows: TGTGCCAGCAGCTTAGTCGGCGGGGGGGTCGGCGAGCAGTACTTC. The chain links TRBV7-2 to TRBJ2-7; 9 bases align to TRBD2. CDR3 length equals 15 residues. V trimming: 1 base; J trimming: 6 bases; junction bases outside the gene matches: 7. Per the germline V gene, CDR1 is SGHTA and CDR2 is FQGNSA. The full variable domain, rest sourced from reference TRBV7-2 and TRBJ2-7, is GAGVSQSPSNKVTEKGKDVELRCDPISGHTALYWYRQSLGQGLEFLIYFQGNSAPDKSGLPSDRFSAERTGGSVSTLTIQRTQQEDSAVYLCASSLVGGGVGEQYFGPGTRLTVT.

With regard to this clonotype: A much larger clone is a single base away; this may be a read error. V and J are TRBV7-2 and TRBJ2-2; D gene unclear. Germline CDR1 and CDR2: SGHTA and FQGNSA. This CDR3 has 16 amino acids. V gave up 5 bases and J gave up 5 bases, with 18 bases separating them. In DNA form, the CDR3 reads TGTGCCAGCAGCCAACCCCGAGACGGGCTTACCGGGGAGCTGTTTTTT. Its protein product is CASSQPRDGLTGELFF. Looking up the rest from reference TRBV7-2 and TRBJ2-2 gives the full variable domain: GAGVSQSPSNKVTEKGKDVELRCDPISGHTALYWYRQSLGQGLEFLIYFQGNSAPDKSGLPSDRFSAERTGGSVSTLTIQRTQQEDSAVYLCASSQPRDGLTGELFFGEGSRLTVL.

The chain employs TRBV3-1 and TRBJ2-2; 13 bases line up with TRBD2. The CDR3 has 19 amino acids. The germline V gene encodes CDR1 LGHDT and CDR2 YNNKEL (reference sequence). CDR3 loop: CTFCNRLAGGLPNTGELFF. The DNA for the CDR3 is TGTACCTTCTGTAACAGACTAGCGGGGGGCCTACCGAACACCGGGGAGCTGTTTTTT.

This clonotype was counted a few times. The rearrangement links TRBV12-3 or TRBV12-4 to TRBJ2-7; tentative D call: TRBD2 (5 bases). V lost 6 bases, J lost 7 bases, and 25 bases lay in between. The CDR3 length is 16 residues. This CDR3 reads CASSPSGSSRLWEQYF. In nucleotides, the CDR3 is TGTGCCAGCAGCCCATCGGGGTCAAGCCGGTTATGGGAGCAGTACTTC.

This sequence joins TRBV5-1 and TRBJ2-7; D is possibly TRBD2 (7 bases). The CDR3 runs 16 residues. The ends were cut back, 0 bases at V and 2 bases at J, with 15 bases in the middle. CDR1 and CDR2 (germline): SGHRS, YFSETQ. The CDR3 region has the DNA TGCGCCAGCAGCTTGGAAGGGGGGGTTCGGACCTACGAGCAGTACGTC. Its translation: CASSLEGGVRTYEQYV.

This clonotype was observed many times. This chain joins TRBV29-1 and TRBJ2-5; possibly TRBD1 or TRBD2 for D (7 bases each). With 4 bases removed from V and 5 bases from J, the gap between germline ends came to 11 bases. CDR3 size: 12 residues. Germline loops: CDR1 SQVTM, CDR2 ANQGSEA. The CDR3 here is CSVGQGGETQYF. In DNA form, the CDR3 reads TGCAGCGTTGGACAGGGAGGGGAGACCCAGTACTTC.

The rearrangement uses TRBV20-1 and TRBJ2-2, with 7 bases fitting TRBD1. V lost 5 bases to trimming and J lost 2 bases; unmatched junction nucleotides: 2. Germline loops: CDR1 DFQATT, CDR2 SNEGSKA (reference sequence). The CDR3 runs to 13 residues. The CDR3 here is CSADRENTGELFF. In DNA, the CDR3 is TGCAGTGCTGACAGGGAAAACACCGGGGAGCTGTTTTTT.

This clonotype was observed at least ten times. The V call is TRBV12-3 or TRBV12-4, the J call TRBJ1-5; TRBD1 aligns across 7 bases. There are 13 residues in the CDR3. J was trimmed by 3 bases and V by 7 bases; bases with no gene match: 3. DNA for the CDR3: TGTGCCAGCAACCAGGGGGTCAATCAGCCCCAGCATTTT. Protein: CASNQGVNQPQHF.

Many counts were recorded for this clonotype. V is TRBV20-1 and J is TRBJ2-1; a weak D match, TRBD2 (6 bases). CDR1 and CDR2 (germline): DFQATT, SNEGSKA (reference sequence). With 1 base removed from V and 9 bases from J, the gap between germline ends came to 10 bases. The CDR3 has 12 residues. The CDR3 DNA sequence: TGCAGTGCTAGAGGACTAGTCGGTGAGCAGTTCTTC. As protein: CSARGLVGEQFF.

V and J are TRBV20-1 and TRBJ2-5, with D perhaps matching TRBD2 (5 bases). The V gene's germline CDR1 is DFQATT and CDR2 SNEGSKA (reference sequence). This CDR3 has 13 amino acids. V was trimmed by 0 bases and J by 4 bases, leaving 9 bases between them. DNA of the CDR3: TGCAGTGCTAGAGATGAGGGAAGAGAGACCCAGTACTTC. It specifies CSARDEGRETQYF.

This clonotype was counted a few times. V usage is TRBV20-1 and J usage is TRBJ1-2; D gene uncertain. The germline V gene encodes CDR1 DFQATT and CDR2 SNEGSKA (reference sequence). The V gene lost 4 bases and the J gene lost 8 bases, with 8 bases spanning the gap. The CDR3 runs to 10 residues. DNA of the CDR3: TGCAGTGCTAAGTTCGAAGGCTACACCTTC. This translates into CSAKFEGYTF.

This clonotype was recorded at least ten times. J is TRBJ1-1 and V is TRBV28; 8 nucleotides agree with TRBD1. The CDR3 length is 14 residues. V shed 7 bases and J 3 bases; nucleotides not matched to a gene: 7. Germline loops: CDR1 MDHEN, CDR2 SYDVKM. The CDR3 sequence: CASTLGQGHTEAFF. CDR3 in DNA: TGTGCCAGCACCCTAGGACAGGGCCACACTGAAGCTTTCTTT.